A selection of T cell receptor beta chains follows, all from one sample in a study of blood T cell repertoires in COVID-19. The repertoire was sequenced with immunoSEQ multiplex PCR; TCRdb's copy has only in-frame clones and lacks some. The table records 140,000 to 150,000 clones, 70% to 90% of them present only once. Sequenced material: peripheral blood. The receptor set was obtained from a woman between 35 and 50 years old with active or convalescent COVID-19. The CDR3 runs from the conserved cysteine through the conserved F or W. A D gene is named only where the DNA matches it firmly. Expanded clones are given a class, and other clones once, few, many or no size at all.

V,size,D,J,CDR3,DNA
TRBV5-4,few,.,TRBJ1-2,CASSPEAYGYTF,TGTGCCAGCAGCCCCGAGGCGTATGGCTACACCTTC
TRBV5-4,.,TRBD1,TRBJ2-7,CASSSLSGTDERYF,TGTGCCAGCAGCTCACTTTCCGGGACAGACGAGCGGTACTTC
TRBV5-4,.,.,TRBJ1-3,CASSLMRGALSGNTIYF,TGTGCCAGCAGCTTGATGAGAGGCGCCCTCTCTGGAAACACCATATATTTT
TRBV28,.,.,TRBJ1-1,CASIDSNPEAFF,TGTGCCAGTATAGACAGCAACCCTGAAGCTTTCTTT
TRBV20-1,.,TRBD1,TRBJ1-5,CSASKGAGDQPQHF,TGCAGTGCTAGTAAGGGGGCAGGGGATCAGCCCCAGCATTTT
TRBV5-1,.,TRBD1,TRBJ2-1,CASSLVTRDRTYNEQFF,TGCGCCAGCAGCTTGGTCACCCGGGACAGGACCTACAATGAGCAGTTCTTC
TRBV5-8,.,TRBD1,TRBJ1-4,CASRRRTGTAEKLFF,TGTGCCAGCAGACGAAGGACAGGGACAGCCGAAAAACTGTTTTTT
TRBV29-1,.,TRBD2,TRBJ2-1,CSVVRGRGDEQFF,TGCAGCGTTGTTCGCGGCCGGGGGGATGAGCAGTTCTTC
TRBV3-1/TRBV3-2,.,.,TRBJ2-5,CASSQGARGTQYF,TGTGCCAGCAGCCAAGGAGCTAGGGGGACCCAGTACTTC
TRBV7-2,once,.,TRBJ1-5,CASSFSGTGYSNQPQHF,TGTGCCAGCAGCTTCTCCGGGACTGGTTATAGCAATCAGCCCCAGCATTTT
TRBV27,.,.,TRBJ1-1,CASSLQPGHTEAFF,TGTGCCAGCAGTTTACAGCCAGGGCACACTGAAGCTTTCTTT
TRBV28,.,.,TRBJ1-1,CASSFQGTSAFF,TGTGCCAGCAGTTTTCAGGGTACTTCAGCTTTCTTT
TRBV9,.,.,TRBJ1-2,CASSVGGRIYDGYTF,TGTGCCAGCAGCGTAGGGGGCAGGATCTACGATGGCTACACCTTC
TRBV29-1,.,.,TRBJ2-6,CSVDAGANVLTF,TGCAGCGTTGACGCTGGGGCCAACGTCCTGACTTTC
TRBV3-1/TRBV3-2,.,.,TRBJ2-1,CASSSSTRNEQFF,TGTGCCAGCAGCTCTTCGACTCGGAATGAGCAGTTCTTC
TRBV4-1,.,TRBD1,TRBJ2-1,CASSQDPGQANNEQFF,TGCGCCAGCAGCCAAGATCCGGGACAGGCTAACAATGAGCAGTTCTTC
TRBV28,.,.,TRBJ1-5,CASNHRVDPYSNQPQHF,TGTGCCAGCAACCACCGGGTGGATCCTTATAGCAATCAGCCCCAGCATTTT
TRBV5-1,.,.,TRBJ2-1,CASRGGPARQFF,TGCGCCAGCCGAGGGGGACCCGCCCGGCAGTTCTTC
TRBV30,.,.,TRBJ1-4,CAWGLPGTGGEKLFF,TGTGCCTGGGGCCTACCAGGAACAGGTGGTGAAAAACTGTTTTTT
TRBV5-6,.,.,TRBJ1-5,CASSWAGQSNQPQHF,TGTGCCAGCAGCTGGGCGGGGCAGAGCAATCAGCCCCAGCATTTT
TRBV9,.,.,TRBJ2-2,CASSVVPATGELFF,TGTGCCAGCAGCGTAGTTCCAGCGACCGGGGAGCTGTTTTTT
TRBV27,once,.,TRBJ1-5,CASRTGLRGNQPQHF,TGTGCCAGCAGGACGGGATTACGGGGCAATCAGCCCCAGCATTTT
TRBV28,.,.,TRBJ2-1,CASSLYGAGSYNEQFF,TGTGCCAGCAGTTTATATGGCGCGGGGTCCTACAATGAGCAGTTCTTC
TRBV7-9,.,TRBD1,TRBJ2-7,CASSLGATGVTYEQYF,TGTGCCAGCAGCTTAGGAGCGACAGGGGTAACCTACGAGCAGTACTTC
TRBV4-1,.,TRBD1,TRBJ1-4,CASSHVTGGANEKLFF,TGCGCCAGCAGCCATGTTACAGGGGGCGCAAATGAAAAACTGTTTTTT
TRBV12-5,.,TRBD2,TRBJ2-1,CASGLVREGREGLYNEQFF,TGTGCTAGTGGTTTGGTACGTGAGGGGCGGGAGGGCCTATACAATGAGCAGTTCTTC
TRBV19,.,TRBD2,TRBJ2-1,CASTPTSGNLGRNEQFF,TGTGCCAGTACCCCGACTAGCGGGAATCTTGGGCGCAATGAGCAGTTCTTC
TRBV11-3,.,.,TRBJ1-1,CASSQTGVTEAFF,TGTGCCAGCAGCCAGACGGGGGTCACTGAAGCTTTCTTT
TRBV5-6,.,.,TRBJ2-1,CASSFELTYNEQFF,TGTGCCAGCAGCTTTGAACTGACCTACAATGAGCAGTTCTTC
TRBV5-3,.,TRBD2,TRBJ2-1,CARSLALGLAGVSEQFF,TGTGCCAGAAGCTTGGCACTTGGGCTAGCGGGAGTTAGTGAGCAGTTCTTC
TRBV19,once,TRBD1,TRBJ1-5,CASSIGTGLNQPQHF,TGTGCCAGTAGTATTGGGACAGGTTTAAATCAGCCCCAGCATTTT
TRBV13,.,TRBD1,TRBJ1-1,CASSSDRGTEAFF,TGTGCCAGCAGCTCGGACAGGGGAACTGAAGCTTTCTTT
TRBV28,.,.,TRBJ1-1,CAVRAGGTEAFF,TGTGCAGTTCGTGCGGGGGGGACTGAAGCTTTCTTT
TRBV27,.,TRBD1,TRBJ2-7,CASSLRTGGIHEQYF,TGTGCCAGCAGTCTCAGGACAGGGGGAATTCACGAGCAGTACTTC
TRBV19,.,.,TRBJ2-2,CASPQPNTGELFF,TGTGCCAGCCCACAGCCGAACACCGGGGAGCTGTTTTTT
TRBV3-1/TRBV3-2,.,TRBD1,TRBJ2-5,CASSPRGRGYQETQYF,TGTGCCAGCAGCCCCCGGGGCAGGGGGTACCAAGAGACCCAGTACTTC
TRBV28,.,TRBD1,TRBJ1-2,CASQGGQGARGYTF,TGTGCCAGCCAGGGGGGACAGGGGGCGCGTGGCTACACCTTC
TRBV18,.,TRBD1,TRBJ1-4,CASSSGQVDEKLFF,TGTGCCAGCTCATCGGGACAGGTAGATGAAAAACTGTTTTTT
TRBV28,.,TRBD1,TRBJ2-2,CASSPATGTYTGELFF,TGTGCCAGCAGTCCCGCGACAGGGACCTACACCGGGGAGCTGTTTTTT
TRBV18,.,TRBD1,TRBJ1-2,CASSLEDRAYGYTF,TGTGCCAGCTCCCTCGAGGACAGGGCCTATGGCTACACCTTC